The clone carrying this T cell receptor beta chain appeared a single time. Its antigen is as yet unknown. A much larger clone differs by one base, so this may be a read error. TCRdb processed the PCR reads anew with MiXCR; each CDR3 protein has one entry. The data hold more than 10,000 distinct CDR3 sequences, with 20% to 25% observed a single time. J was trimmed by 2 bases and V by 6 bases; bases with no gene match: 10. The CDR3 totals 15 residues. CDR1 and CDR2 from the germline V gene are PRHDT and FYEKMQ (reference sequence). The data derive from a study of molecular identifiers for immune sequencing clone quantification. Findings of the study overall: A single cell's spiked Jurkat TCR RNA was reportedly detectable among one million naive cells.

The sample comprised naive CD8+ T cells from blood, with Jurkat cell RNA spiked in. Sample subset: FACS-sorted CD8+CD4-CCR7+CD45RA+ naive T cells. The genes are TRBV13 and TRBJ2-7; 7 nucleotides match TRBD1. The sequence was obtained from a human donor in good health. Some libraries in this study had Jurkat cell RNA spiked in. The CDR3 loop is CASSAQGSFPYEQYF. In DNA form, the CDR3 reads TGTGCCAGCAGTGCACAGGGGTCTTTTCCCTACGAGCAGTACTTC.